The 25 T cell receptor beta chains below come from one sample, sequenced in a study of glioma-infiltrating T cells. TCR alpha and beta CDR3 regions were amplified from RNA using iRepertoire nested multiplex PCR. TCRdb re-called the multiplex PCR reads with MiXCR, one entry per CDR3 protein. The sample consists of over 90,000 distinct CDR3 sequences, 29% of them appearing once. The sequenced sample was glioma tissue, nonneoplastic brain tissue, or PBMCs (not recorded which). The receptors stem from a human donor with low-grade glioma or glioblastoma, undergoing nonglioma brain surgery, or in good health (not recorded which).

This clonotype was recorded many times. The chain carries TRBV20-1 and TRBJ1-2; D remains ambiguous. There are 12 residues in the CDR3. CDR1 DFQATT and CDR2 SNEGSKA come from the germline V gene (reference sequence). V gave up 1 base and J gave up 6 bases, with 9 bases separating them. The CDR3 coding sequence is TGCAGTGCTAGAGTACCGGGAGATGGCTACACCTTC. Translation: CSARVPGDGYTF.

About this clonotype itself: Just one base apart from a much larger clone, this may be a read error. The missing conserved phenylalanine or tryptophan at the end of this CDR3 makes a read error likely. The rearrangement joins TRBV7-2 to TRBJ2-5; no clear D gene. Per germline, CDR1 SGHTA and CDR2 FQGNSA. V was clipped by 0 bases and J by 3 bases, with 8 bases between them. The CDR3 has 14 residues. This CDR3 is CASSLAGKKETQYL. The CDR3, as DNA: TGTGCCAGCAGCTTAGCGGGGAAAAAAGAGACCCAGTACCTC.

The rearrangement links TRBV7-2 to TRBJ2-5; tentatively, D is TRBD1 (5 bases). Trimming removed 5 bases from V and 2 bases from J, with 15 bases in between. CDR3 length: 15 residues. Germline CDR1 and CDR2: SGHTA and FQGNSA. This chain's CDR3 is CASSPQRTQQETQYF. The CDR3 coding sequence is TGTGCCAGCAGCCCCCAGAGGACACAACAAGAGACCCAGTACTTC.

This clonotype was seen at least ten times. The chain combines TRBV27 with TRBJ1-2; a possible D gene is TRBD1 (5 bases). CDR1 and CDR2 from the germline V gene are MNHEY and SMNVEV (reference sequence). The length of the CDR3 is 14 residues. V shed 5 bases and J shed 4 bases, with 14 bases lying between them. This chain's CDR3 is CASSPSGGSYGYTF. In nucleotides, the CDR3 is TGTGCCAGCAGTCCGTCCGGGGGTAGCTATGGCTACACCTTC.

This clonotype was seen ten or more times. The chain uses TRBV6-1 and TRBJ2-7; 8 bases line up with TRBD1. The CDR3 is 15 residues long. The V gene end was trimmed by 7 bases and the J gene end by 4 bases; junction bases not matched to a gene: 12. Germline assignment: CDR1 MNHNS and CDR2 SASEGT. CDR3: CASNPGGSKRYEQYF. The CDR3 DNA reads TGTGCCAGCAATCCAGGGGGCTCTAAGAGGTACGAGCAGTACTTC.

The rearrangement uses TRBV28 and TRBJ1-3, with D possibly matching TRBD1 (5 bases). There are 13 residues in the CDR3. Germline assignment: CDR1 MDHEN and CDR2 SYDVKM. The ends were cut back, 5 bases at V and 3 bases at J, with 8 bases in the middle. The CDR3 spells CASSGDRGNTIYF. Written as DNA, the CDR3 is TGTGCCAGCAGTGGGGACCGTGGAAACACCATATATTTT. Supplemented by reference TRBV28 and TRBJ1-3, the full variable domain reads DVKVTQSSRYLVKRTGEKVFLECVQDMDHENMFWYRQDPGLGLRLIYFSYDVKMKEKGDIPEGYSVSREKKERFSLILESASTNQTSMYLCASSGDRGNTIYFGEGSWLTVV.

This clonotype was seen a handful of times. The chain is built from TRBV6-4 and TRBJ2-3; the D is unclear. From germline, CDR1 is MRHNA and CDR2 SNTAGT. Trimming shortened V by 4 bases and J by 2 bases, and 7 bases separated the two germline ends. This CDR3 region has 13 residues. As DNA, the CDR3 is TGTGCCAGCAGTGTCACTCTCACAGATACGCAGTATTTT. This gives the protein CASSVTLTDTQYF.

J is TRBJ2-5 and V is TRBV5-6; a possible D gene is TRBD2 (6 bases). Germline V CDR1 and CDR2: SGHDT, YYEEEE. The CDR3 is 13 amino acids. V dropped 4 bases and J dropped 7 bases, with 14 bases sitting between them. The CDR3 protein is CASSPVGGGTQYF. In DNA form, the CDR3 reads TGTGCCAGCAGCCCCGTCGGGGGTGGGACCCAGTACTTC.

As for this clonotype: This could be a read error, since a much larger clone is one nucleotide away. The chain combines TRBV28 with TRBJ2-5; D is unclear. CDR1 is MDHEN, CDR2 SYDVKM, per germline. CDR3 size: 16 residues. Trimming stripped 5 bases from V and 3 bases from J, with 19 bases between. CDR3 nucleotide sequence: TGTGCCAGCAGTCACGACACTTGGAGCCCTAAAGAGACCCAGTACTTC. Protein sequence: CASSHDTWSPKETQYF.

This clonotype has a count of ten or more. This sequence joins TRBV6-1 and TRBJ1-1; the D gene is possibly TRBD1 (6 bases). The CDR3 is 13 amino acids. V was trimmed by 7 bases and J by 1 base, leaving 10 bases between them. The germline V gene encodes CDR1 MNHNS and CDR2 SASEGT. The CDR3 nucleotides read TGTGCCAGCAACGACAGGTCGAACACTGAAGCTTTCTTT. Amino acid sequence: CASNDRSNTEAFF.

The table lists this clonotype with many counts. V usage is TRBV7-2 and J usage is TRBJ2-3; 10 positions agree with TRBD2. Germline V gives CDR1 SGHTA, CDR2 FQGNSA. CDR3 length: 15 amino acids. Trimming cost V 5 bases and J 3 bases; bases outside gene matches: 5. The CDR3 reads CASSRTGLATDTQYF. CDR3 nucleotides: TGTGCCAGCAGCCGGACGGGACTAGCGACAGATACGCAGTATTTT.

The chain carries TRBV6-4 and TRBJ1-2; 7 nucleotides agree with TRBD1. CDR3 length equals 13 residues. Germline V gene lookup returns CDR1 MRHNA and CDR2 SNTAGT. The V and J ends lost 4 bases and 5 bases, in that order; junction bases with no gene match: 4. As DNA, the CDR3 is TGTGCCAGCAGTGTGAACAGGGGATATGGCTACACCTTC. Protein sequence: CASSVNRGYGYTF.

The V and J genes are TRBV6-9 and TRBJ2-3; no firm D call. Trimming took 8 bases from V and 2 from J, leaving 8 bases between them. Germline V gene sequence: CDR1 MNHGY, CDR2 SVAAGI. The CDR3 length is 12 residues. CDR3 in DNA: TGTGCCAGCGGCTATATCACAGATACGCAGTATTTT. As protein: CASGYITDTQYF.

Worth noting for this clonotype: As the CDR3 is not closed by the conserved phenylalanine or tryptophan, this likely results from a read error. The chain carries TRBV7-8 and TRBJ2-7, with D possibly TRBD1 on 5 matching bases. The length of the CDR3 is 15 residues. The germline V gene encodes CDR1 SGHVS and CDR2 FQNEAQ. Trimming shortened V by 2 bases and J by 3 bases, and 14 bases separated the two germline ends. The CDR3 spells CASSLRPTANYEQYL. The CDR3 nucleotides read TGTGCCAGCAGCTTAAGGCCGACAGCTAACTACGAGCAGTACTTA.

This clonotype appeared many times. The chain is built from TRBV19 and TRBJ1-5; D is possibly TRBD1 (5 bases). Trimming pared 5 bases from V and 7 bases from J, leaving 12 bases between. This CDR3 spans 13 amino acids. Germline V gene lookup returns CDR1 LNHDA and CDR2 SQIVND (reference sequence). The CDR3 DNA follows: TGTGCCAGTAGTCCGGGCAGGGAGCAGCCCCAGCATTTT. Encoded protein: CASSPGREQPQHF.

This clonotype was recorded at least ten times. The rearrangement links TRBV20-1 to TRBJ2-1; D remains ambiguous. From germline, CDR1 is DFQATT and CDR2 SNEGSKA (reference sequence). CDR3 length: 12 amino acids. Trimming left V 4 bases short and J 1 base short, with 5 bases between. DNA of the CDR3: TGCAGTGCTACGCAGTCCTACAATGAGCAGTTCTTC. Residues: CSATQSYNEQFF.

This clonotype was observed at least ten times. CDR3 in amino acids: CASIQGAQETQYF. In DNA form, the CDR3 reads TGTGCCAGCATACAGGGGGCCCAAGAGACCCAGTACTTC. This chain links TRBV28 with TRBJ2-5; 9 bases line up with TRBD1. The CDR3 has 13 amino acids. From germline, CDR1 is MDHEN and CDR2 SYDVKM. V lost 7 bases, J lost 1 base, and 1 base stayed unmatched. Together with reference TRBV28 and TRBJ2-5, the CDR3 gives the full variable domain: DVKVTQSSRYLVKRTGEKVFLECVQDMDHENMFWYRQDPGLGLRLIYFSYDVKMKEKGDIPEGYSVSREKKERFSLILESASTNQTSMYLCASIQGAQETQYFGPGTRLLVL.

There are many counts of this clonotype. CDR3 residues: CASSRDGFQPQHF. The CDR3 coding sequence is TGTGCCAGCAGCCGCGACGGGTTCCAGCCCCAGCATTTT. This chain connects TRBV7-2 to TRBJ1-5; D remains unclear. From germline, CDR1 is SGHTA and CDR2 FQGNSA. The V end was cut by 5 bases, the J end by 7 bases, with 12 bases between. This CDR3 region has 13 residues. Full variable domain (outside the CDR3, taken from reference TRBV7-2 and TRBJ1-5): GAGVSQSPSNKVTEKGKDVELRCDPISGHTALYWYRQSLGQGLEFLIYFQGNSAPDKSGLPSDRFSAERTGGSVSTLTIQRTQQEDSAVYLCASSRDGFQPQHFGDGTRLSIL.

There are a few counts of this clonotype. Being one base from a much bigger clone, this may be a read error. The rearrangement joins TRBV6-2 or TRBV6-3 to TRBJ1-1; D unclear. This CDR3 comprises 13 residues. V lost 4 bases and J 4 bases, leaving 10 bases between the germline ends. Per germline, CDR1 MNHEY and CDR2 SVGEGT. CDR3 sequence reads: CASSCSPATEAFF. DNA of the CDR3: TGTGCCAGCAGTTGCTCCCCCGCCACTGAAGCTTTCTTT.

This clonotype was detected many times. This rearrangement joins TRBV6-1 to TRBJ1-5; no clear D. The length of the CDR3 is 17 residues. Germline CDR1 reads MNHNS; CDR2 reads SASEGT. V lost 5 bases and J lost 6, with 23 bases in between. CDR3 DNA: TGTGCCAGCAGTTATACCCAATCAAACCAGGTGGCTCAGCCCCAGCATTTT. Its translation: CASSYTQSNQVAQPQHF.

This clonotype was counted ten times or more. The CDR3 loop reads CASSRAHEQYF. The CDR3 nucleotides read TGTGCCAGCAGCAGGGCACACGAGCAGTACTTC. This chain joins TRBV7-9 and TRBJ2-7; no reliable D call. Per the germline V gene, CDR1 is SEHNR and CDR2 is FQNEAQ (reference sequence). The length of the CDR3 is 11 residues. Trimming removed 5 bases at V and 5 bases at J, with 7 bases between. The complete variable domain, with remaining parts taken from reference TRBV7-9 and TRBJ2-7, reads DTGVSQNPRHKITKRGQNVTFRCDPISEHNRLYWYRQTLGQGPEFLTYFQNEAQLEKSRLLSDRFSAERPKGSFSTLEIQRTEQGDSAMYLCASSRAHEQYFGPGTRLTVT.

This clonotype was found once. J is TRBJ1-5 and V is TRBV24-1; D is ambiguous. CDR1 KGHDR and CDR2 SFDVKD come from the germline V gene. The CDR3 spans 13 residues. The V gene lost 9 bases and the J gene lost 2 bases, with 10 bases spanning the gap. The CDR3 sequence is CATSKSGNQPQHF. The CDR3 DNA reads TGTGCCACCTCGAAGTCGGGCAATCAGCCCCAGCATTTT.

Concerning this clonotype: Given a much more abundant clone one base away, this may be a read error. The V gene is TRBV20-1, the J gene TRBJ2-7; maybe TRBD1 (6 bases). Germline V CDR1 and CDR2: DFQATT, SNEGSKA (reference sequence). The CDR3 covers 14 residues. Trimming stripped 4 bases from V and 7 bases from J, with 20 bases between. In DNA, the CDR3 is TGCAGTGCTAAGTTCGCCGAGGTGAGGGGGGAGCAGTACTTC. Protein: CSAKFAEVRGEQYF.

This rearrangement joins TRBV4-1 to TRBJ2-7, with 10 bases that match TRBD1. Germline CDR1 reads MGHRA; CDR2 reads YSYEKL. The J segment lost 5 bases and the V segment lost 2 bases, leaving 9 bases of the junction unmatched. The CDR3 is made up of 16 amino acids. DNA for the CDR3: TGCGCCAGCAGCCAACCCCCGGGACAGGGGTCCAACGAGCAGTACTTC. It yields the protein CASSQPPGQGSNEQYF.

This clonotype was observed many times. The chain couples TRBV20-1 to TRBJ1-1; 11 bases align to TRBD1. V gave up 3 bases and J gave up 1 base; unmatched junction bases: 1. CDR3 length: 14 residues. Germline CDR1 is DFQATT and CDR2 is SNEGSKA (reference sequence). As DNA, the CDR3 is TGCAGTGCTAGTGGGACAGGGGGGAACACTGAAGCTTTCTTT. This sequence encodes CSASGTGGNTEAFF.